This T cell receptor (beta chain) stems from a study of T cell repertoires in cytomegalovirus infection. Study as a whole: Newly reported HLA-C-restricted and thoroughly characterized HLA-B-restricted CMV epitopes were employed. Carrying CMV and the relevant HLA type showed in public TCR beta signatures.

Concerning this clonotype itself: Antigen: not known.

Study conclusions and caveats: Identification of carriers of CMV plus the relevant HLA was achieved through cumulative public TCR beta family frequency.

TCRdb fed the reads into MiXCR, producing one record per CDR3 protein. The sample carries hundreds of thousands of distinct CDR3 sequences, roughly 33% recorded once. The V gene's germline CDR1 is MDHEN and CDR2 SYDVKM. The CDR3 length is 16 residues. V was clipped by 2 bases and J by 7 bases; unmatched bases: 7. This clonotype was sampled from a human donor in good health (CMV status not recorded). Some clones in this sample may be carry-over from other donors' samples. The rearrangement links TRBV28 to TRBJ2-1; 11 positions match TRBD2. The input for sequencing was cultured PBMCs, taken from culture after CMV antigen stimulation. This CDR3 reads CASSLHPSGGRNEQFF. The CDR3 DNA reads as TGTGCCAGCAGTTTACACCCTAGCGGGGGGCGTAATGAGCAGTTCTTC.